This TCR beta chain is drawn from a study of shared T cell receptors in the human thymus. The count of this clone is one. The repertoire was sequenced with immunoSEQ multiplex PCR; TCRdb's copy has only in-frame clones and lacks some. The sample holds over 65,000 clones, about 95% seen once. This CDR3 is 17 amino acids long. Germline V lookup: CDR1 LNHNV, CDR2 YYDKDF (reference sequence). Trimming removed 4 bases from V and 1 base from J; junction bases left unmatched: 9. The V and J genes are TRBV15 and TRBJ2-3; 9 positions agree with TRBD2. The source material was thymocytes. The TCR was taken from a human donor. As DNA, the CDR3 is TGTGCCACCAGCACACCGGGACTAGCAAGGGGCACAGATACGCAGTATTTT. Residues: CATSTPGLARGTDTQYF.